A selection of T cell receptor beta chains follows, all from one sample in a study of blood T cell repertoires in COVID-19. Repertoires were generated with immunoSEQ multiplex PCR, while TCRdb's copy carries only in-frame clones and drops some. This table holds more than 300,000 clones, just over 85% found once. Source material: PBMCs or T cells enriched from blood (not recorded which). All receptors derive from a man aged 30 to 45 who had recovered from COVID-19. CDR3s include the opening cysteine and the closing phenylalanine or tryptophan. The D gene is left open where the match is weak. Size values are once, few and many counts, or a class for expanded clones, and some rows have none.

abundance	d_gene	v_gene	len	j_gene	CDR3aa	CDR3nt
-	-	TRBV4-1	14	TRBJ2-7	CASSQSVSERQQYF	TGCGCCAGCAGCCAGAGTGTGTCGGAGCGGCAGCAGTACTTC
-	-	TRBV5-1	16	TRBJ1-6	CASSFLATGNNSPLHF	TGCGCCAGCAGCTTTCTGGCCACGGGGAATAATTCACCCCTCCACTTT
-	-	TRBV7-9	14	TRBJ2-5	CASSLGGGGETQYF	TGTGCCAGCAGCTTGGGGGGAGGAGGAGAGACCCAGTACTTC
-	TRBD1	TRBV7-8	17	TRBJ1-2	CASSPRQGAAPWEGYTF	TGTGCCAGCAGCCCACGACAGGGGGCGGCACCTTGGGAGGGCTACACCTTC
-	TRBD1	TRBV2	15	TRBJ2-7	CASSEGDRVRDEQYF	TGTGCCAGCAGTGAAGGGGACAGGGTGCGCGACGAGCAGTACTTC
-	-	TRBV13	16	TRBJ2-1	CASSLEAGGLRNEQFF	TGTGCCAGCAGCTTAGAGGCAGGGGGGTTACGCAATGAGCAGTTCTTC
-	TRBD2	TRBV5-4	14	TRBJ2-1	CASSVWGGPRKKFF	TGTGCCAGCAGCGTCTGGGGAGGGCCCAGGAAGAAGTTCTTC
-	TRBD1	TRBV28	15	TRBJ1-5	CASSLGDREDQPQHF	TGTGCCAGCAGTTTAGGGGACAGGGAGGATCAGCCCCAGCATTTT
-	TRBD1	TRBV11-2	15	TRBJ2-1	CASSLAGQGKGEQFF	TGTGCCAGCAGCTTAGCTGGACAGGGTAAAGGTGAGCAGTTCTTC
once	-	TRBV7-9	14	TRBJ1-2	CASSPPGAVYGYTF	TGTGCCAGCAGCCCCCCCGGAGCCGTCTATGGCTACACCTTC
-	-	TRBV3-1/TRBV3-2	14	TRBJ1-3	CASSQKTGGNTIYF	TGTGCCAGCAGCCAAAAGACGGGGGGAAACACCATATATTTT
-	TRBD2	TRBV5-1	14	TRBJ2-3	CASSPPGGWDTQYF	TGCGCCAGCAGCCCGCCGGGGGGTTGGGATACGCAGTATTTT
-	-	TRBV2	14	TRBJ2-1	CATKGGQTYNEQFF	TGTGCCACCAAGGGGGGACAGACCTACAATGAGCAGTTCTTC
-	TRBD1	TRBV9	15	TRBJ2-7	CASSVDRGQTYEQYF	TGTGCCAGCAGCGTGGACAGGGGGCAAACCTACGAGCAGTACTTC
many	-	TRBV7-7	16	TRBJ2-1	CASSLGIAVPYNEQFF	TGTGCTAGCAGCTTAGGAATCGCGGTACCCTACAATGAGCAGTTCTTC
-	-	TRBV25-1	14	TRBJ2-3	CASSPGRGLNTQYF	TGTGCCAGCAGTCCCGGGAGGGGGCTAAATACGCAGTATTTT
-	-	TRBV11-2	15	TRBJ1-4	CASSRSSRLNEKLFF	TGTGCCAGCAGTAGGTCCTCCAGGCTTAATGAAAAACTGTTTTTT
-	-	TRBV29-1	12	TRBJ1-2	CSVVTNYYGYTF	TGCAGCGTTGTGACAAACTACTATGGCTACACCTTC
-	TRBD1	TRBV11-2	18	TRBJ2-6	CASSSSDRGRLGANVLTF	TGTGCCAGCAGCTCGTCGGACAGGGGGCGCCTTGGGGCCAACGTCCTGACTTTC
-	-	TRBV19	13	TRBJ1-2	CAVADNSNYGYTF	TGTGCCGTCGCGGACAATTCTAACTATGGCTACACCTTC
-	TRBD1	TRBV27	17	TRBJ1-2	CASSTRQGGGSGYGYTF	TGTGCCAGCAGTACACGACAGGGAGGTGGTTCGGGCTATGGCTACACCTTC
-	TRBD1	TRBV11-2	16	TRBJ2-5	CASSFPEQGLDETQYF	TGTGCCAGTAGCTTTCCTGAACAGGGGTTGGATGAGACCCAGTACTTC
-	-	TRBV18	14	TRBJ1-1	CASSPQGQNTEAFF	TGTGCCAGCTCACCACAGGGACAGAACACTGAAGCTTTCTTT
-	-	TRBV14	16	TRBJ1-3	CASSSRGDHSGNTIYF	TGTGCCAGCAGCTCCCGGGGGGACCACTCTGGAAACACCATATATTTT
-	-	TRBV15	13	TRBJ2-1	CATSSGHVNEQFF	TGTGCCACCAGCAGCGGACACGTCAATGAGCAGTTCTTC